The sample holds a few counts of the clone carrying this T cell receptor (beta chain). The antigen is not known. The source of the sample is a study of CD8+ T cells in alopecia areata. Whole-study results and caveats: Many of the expanded lesional clones endured in scalp and blood while on tofacitinib.

In each case, RNA was isolated and then reverse transcribed into cDNA as the sequencing template. Assay used: immunoSEQ multiplex PCR; TCRdb lists only in-frame clones, some missing. Seen here are about 94,000 clones, just over 70% observed once, and the top ten hold 17%. Treatment described: oral pan-JAK inhibitor, 5-10 mg twice daily. Trimming removed 3 bases from V and 8 bases from J, with 8 bases in between. The CDR3 totals 11 residues. Germline V gene lookup returns CDR1 SQVTM and CDR2 ANQGSEA. The chain combines TRBV29-1 with TRBJ2-1; D is undetermined. This receptor was identified in a human donor with alopecia areata. Sequencing used CD8+ T cells sorted from blood, obtained at approximately week 42, from a patient treated with tofacitinib. The CDR3 reads CSVEARYEQFF. The DNA for the CDR3 is TGCAGCGTTGAGGCCCGCTATGAGCAGTTCTTC.